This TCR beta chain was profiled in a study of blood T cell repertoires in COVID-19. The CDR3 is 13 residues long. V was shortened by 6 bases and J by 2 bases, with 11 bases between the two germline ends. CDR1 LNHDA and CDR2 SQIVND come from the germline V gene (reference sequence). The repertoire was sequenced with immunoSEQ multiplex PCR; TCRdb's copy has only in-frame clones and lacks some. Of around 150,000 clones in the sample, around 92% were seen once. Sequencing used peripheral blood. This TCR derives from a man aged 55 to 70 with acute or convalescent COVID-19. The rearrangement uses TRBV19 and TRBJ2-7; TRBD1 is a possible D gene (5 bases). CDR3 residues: CASRFAGTYEQYF. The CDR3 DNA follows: TGTGCCAGTAGATTCGCAGGGACCTACGAGCAGTACTTC.